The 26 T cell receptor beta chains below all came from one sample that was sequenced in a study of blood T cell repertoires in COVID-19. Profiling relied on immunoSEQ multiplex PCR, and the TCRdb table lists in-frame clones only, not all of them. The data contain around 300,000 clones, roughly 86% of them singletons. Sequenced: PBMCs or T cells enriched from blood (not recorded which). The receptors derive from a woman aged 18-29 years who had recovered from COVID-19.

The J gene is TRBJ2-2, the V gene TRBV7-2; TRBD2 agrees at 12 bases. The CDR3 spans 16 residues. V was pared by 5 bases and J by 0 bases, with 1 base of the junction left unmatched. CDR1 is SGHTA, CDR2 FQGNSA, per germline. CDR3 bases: TGTGCCAGCAGCGGACTAGCGGGAACGAACACCGGGGAGCTGTTTTTT. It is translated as CASSGLAGTNTGELFF.

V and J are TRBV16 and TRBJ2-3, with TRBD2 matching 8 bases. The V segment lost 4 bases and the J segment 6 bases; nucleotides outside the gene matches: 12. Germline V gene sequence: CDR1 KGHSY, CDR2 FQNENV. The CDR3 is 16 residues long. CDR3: CASSLRIREGADTQYF. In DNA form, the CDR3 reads TGTGCCAGCAGCCTTAGAATACGGGAGGGCGCTGATACGCAGTATTTT. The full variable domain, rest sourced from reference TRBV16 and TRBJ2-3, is GEEVAQTPKHLVRGEGQKAKLYCAPIKGHSYVFWYQQVLKNEFKFLISFQNENVFDETGMPKERFSAKCLPNSPCSLEIQATKLEDSAVYFCASSLRIREGADTQYFGPGTRLTVL.

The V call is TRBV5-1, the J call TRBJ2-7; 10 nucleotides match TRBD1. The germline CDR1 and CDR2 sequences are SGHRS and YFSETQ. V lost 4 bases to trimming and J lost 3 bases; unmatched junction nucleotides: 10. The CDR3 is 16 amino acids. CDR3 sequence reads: CASSPPPGQGHYEQYF. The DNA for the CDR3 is TGCGCCAGCAGCCCTCCCCCGGGACAGGGGCACTACGAGCAGTACTTC.

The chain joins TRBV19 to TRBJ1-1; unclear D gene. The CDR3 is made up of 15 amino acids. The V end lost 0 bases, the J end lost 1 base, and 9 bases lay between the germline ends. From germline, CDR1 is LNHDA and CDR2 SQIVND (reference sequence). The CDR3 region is CASSIDPRQNTEAFF. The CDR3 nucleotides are TGTGCCAGTAGTATAGATCCGCGGCAGAACACTGAAGCTTTCTTT.

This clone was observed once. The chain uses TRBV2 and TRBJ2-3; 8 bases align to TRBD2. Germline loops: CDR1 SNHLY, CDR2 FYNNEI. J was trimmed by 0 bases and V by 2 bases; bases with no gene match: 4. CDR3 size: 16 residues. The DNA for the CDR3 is TGTGCCAGCAGTGAATGGGCGGGGGGTAGCACAGATACGCAGTATTTT. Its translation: CASSEWAGGSTDTQYF.

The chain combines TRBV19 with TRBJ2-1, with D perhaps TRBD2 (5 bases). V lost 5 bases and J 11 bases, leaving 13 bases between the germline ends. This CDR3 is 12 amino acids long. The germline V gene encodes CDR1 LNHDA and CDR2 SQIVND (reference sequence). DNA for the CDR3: TGTGCCAGTAGTGCTCCTCGGACTCAGCAGTTCTTC. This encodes CASSAPRTQQFF.

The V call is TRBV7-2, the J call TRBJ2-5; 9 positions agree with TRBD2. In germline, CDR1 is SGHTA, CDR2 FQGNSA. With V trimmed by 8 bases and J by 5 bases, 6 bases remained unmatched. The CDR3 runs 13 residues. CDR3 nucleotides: TGTGCCAGCCGGGGCGGGGGGGCCGAGACCCAGTACTTC. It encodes CASRGGGAETQYF.

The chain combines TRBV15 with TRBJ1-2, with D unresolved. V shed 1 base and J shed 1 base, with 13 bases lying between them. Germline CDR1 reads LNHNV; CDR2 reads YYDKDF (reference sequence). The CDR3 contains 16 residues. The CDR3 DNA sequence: TGTGCCACCAGCAGAGTCGGAACTACGTTTAACTATGGCTACACCTTC. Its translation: CATSRVGTTFNYGYTF.

The CDR3 coding sequence is TGTGCCAGCAGTCAGCGGGCCTACGAGCAGTACTTC. It yields the protein CASSQRAYEQYF. The chain couples TRBV6-5 to TRBJ2-7, with D possibly TRBD2 on 6 matching bases. The CDR3 loop spans 12 amino acids. Trimming left V 5 bases short and J 2 bases short, with 7 bases between. Germline CDR1 MNHEY, CDR2 SVGAGI.

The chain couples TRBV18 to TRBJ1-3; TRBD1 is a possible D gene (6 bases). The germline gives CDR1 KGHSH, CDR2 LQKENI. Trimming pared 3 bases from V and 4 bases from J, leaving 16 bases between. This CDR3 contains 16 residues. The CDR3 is CASSPLHGTPGNTIYF. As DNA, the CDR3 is TGTGCCAGCTCACCTCTTCACGGGACACCCGGAAACACCATATATTTT.

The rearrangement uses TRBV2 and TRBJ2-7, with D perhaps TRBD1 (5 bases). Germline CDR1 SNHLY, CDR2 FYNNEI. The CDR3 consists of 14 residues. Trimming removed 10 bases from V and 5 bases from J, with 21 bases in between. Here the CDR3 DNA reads TGTGCCACCGACCTCGGCCAGGGAAGGAACGAGCAGTACTTC. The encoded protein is CATDLGQGRNEQYF.

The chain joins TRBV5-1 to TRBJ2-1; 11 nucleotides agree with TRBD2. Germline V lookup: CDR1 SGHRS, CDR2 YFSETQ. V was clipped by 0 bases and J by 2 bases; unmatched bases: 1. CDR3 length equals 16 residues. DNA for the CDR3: TGCGCCAGCAGCTTGGATAGCGGGGGGGCCTACAATGAGCAGTTCTTC. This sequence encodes CASSLDSGGAYNEQFF.

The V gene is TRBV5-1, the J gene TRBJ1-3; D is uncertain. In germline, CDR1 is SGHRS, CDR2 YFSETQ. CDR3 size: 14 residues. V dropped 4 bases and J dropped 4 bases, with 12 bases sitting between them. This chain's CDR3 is CASSRSEPGNTIYF. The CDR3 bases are TGCGCCAGCAGCCGAAGCGAGCCCGGAAACACCATATATTTT.

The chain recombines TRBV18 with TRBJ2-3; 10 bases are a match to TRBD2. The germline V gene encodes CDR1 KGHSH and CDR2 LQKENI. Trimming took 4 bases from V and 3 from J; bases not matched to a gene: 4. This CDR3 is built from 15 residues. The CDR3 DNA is TGTGCCAGCTCACGAGAGCGGGAGGGGACAGATACGCAGTATTTT. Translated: CASSREREGTDTQYF.

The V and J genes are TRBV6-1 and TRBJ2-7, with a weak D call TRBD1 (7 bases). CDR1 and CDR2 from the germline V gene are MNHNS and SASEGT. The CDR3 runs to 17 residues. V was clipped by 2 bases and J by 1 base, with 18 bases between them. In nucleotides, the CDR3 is TGTGCCAGCAGTGAAAGACAGGGAGGTTTGAGTTCCTACGAGCAGTACTTC. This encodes CASSERQGGLSSYEQYF.

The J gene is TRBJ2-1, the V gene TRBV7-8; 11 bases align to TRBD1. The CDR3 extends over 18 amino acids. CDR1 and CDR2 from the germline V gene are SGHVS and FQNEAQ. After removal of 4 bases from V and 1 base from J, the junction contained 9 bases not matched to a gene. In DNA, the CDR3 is TGTGCCAGCAGCTCGGGACAGGGGGGCGGGCCGTCCTACAATGAGCAGTTCTTC. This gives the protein CASSSGQGGGPSYNEQFF.

The CDR3 reads CASSRLAVPGNTIYF. CDR3 nucleotides: TGTGCCAGCAGCCGCCTGGCAGTTCCTGGAAACACCATATATTTT. The V call is TRBV27, the J call TRBJ1-3; D is ambiguous. V lost 6 bases and J lost 2, with 14 bases in between. Germline assignment: CDR1 MNHEY and CDR2 SMNVEV (reference sequence). The CDR3 is made up of 15 amino acids.

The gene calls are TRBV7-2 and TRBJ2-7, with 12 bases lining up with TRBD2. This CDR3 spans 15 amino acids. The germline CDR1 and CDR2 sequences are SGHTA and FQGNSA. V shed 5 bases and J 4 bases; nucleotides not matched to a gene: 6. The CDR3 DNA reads TGTGCCAGCAGCCAATCTAGCGGGGGGGTATACGAGCAGTACTTC. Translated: CASSQSSGGVYEQYF.

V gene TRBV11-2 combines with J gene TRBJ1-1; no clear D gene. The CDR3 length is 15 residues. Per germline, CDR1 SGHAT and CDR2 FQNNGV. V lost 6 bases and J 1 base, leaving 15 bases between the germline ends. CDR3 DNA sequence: TGTGCCAGCAGTCCCTGGGGAGGGAGGAACACTGAAGCTTTCTTT. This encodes CASSPWGGRNTEAFF.

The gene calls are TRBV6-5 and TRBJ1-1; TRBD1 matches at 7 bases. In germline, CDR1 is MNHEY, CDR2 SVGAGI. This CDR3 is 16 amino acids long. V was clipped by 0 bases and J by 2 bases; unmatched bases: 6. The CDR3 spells CASSYSRQGGNTEAFF. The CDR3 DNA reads TGTGCCAGCAGTTACTCCAGGCAGGGGGGTAACACTGAAGCTTTCTTT.

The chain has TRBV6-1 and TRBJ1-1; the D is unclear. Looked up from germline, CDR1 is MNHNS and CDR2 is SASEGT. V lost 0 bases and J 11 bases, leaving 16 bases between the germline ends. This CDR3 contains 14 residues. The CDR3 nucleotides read TGTGCCAGCAGTGAAGCCCTTTCTCGCGTTCGGGCTTTCTTT. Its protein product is CASSEALSRVRAFF.

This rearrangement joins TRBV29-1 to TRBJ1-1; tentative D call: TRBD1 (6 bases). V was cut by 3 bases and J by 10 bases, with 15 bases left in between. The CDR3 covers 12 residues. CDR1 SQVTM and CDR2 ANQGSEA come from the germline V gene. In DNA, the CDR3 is TGCAGCGTTGAGGTTTTGGCAGGGGTAGCTTTCTTT. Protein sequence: CSVEVLAGVAFF.

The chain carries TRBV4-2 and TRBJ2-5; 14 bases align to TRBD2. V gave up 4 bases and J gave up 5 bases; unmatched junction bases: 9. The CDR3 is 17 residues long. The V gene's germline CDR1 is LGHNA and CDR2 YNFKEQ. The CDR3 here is CASSPGLAGGRLETQYF. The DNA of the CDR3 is TGTGCCAGCAGCCCAGGACTAGCGGGGGGCCGACTGGAGACCCAGTACTTC.

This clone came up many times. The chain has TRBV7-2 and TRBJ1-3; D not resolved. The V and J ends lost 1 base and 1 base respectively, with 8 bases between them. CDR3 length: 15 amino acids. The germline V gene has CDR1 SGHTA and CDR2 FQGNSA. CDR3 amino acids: CASSLVGRSGNTIYF. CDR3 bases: TGTGCCAGCAGCTTAGTGGGGAGATCTGGAAACACCATATATTTT.

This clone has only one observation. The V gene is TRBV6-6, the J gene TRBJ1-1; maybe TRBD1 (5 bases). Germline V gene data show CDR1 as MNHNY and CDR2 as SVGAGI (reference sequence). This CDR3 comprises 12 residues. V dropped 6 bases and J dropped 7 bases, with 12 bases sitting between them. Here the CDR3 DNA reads TGTGCCAGCAGCCTTGGGACTATTGAAGCTTTCTTT. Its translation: CASSLGTIEAFF.

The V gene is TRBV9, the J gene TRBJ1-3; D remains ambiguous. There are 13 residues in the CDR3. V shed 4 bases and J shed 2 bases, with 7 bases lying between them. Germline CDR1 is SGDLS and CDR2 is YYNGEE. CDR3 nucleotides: TGTGCCAGCAGCCCTCAGACTGGAAACACCATATATTTT. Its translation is CASSPQTGNTIYF.